These 31 T cell receptor beta chains were sequenced from one sample in a study of CD8 T cells in Susac syndrome. cDNA came from about 0.51 to 1 ug RNA primed by random hexamers. TCRdb analysed the immunoSEQ multiplex PCR reads with MiXCR anew, one entry per CDR3 protein. The sample lists some 120,000 distinct CDR3 sequences, around 94% occurring once. Sequencing input: CD4+ T cells from PBMCs. Receptors were obtained from a human donor with multiple sclerosis.

The chain carries TRBV7-9 and TRBJ2-5; D not certain. The CDR3 has 14 amino acids. Deletions cut 6 bases from V and 4 bases from J, with 15 bases between. In germline, CDR1 is SEHNR, CDR2 FQNEAQ (reference sequence). CDR3 DNA sequence: TGTGCCAGCAGTAGGTCGCAGCCGAGAGAGACCCAGTACTTC. It codes for CASSRSQPRETQYF.

The chain couples TRBV7-9 to TRBJ1-4; D may be TRBD1 (5 bases). The CDR3 is 13 residues long. Trimming shortened V by 3 bases and J by 8 bases, and 10 bases separated the two germline ends. Germline V lookup: CDR1 SEHNR, CDR2 FQNEAQ (reference sequence). The CDR3 here is CASSFRGEEKLFF. In nucleotides, the CDR3 is TGTGCCAGCAGCTTCAGAGGGGAGGAAAAACTGTTTTTT.

This rearrangement joins TRBV19 to TRBJ1-4, with TRBD1 matching 7 bases. Trimming at V came to 10 bases and at J to 2 bases, leaving 19 bases not matched to a gene. The germline V gene encodes CDR1 LNHDA and CDR2 SQIVND (reference sequence). The CDR3 length is 18 residues. CDR3 residues: CATSHVRTGTATNEKLFF. In DNA, the CDR3 is TGTGCCACTTCTCATGTTAGGACAGGAACTGCGACTAATGAAAAACTGTTTTTT.

J is TRBJ2-1 and V is TRBV12-3 or TRBV12-4; D tentatively fits TRBD1 or TRBD2 (6 bases each). The CDR3 spans 15 residues. V was trimmed by 3 bases and J by 7 bases, leaving 16 bases between them. The CDR3 coding sequence is TGTGCCAGCAGTTTTATGGCAGGAGGGGGGAATGAGCAGTTCTTC. This gives the protein CASSFMAGGGNEQFF.

This clonotype was counted a few times. The rearrangement uses TRBV6-1 and TRBJ2-6; 8 bases match TRBD1. The CDR3 is 16 amino acids. Germline V gene sequence: CDR1 MNHNS, CDR2 SASEGT. Trimming at V came to 6 bases and at J to 0 bases, leaving 4 bases not matched to a gene. CDR3 sequence (DNA): TGTGCCAGCAGACGGACAGGGAGCTCTGGGGCCAACGTCCTGACTTTC. It translates to CASRRTGSSGANVLTF.

The chain links TRBV30 to TRBJ2-3, with 7 bases that match TRBD1. V dropped 2 bases and J dropped 1; count of bases not matched to a gene: 9. CDR3 length: 16 residues. Germline lookup yields CDR1 GTSNPN and CDR2 SVGIG (reference sequence). CDR3 bases: TGTGCCTGGAGTCCGCCAACAGGGGTCCGCACAGATACGCAGTATTTT. Its translation: CAWSPPTGVRTDTQYF.

The rearrangement uses TRBV3-1 and TRBJ2-5; 8 bases agree with TRBD2. J was trimmed by 3 bases and V by 1 base; bases with no gene match: 4. The CDR3 length is 15 residues. Germline values: CDR1 LGHDT, CDR2 YNNKEL (reference sequence). CDR3 loop: CASSQGVTSEETQYF. The CDR3 DNA sequence: TGTGCCAGCAGCCAAGGAGTGACTAGCGAAGAGACCCAGTACTTC.

The chain uses TRBV21-1 and TRBJ2-4; no DNA check was done on the table's D call, TRBD1. TRBV21-1 is recorded as a pseudogene. The CDR3 length is 13 residues. Here the CDR3 reads CASTRRGINIQYF. CDR3 bases: TGTGCCAGCACCAGACGGGGGATAAACATTCAGTACTTC.

This chain uses TRBV9 with TRBJ2-5, with D maybe TRBD2 (6 bases). V was pared by 4 bases and J by 5 bases, with 15 bases between. This CDR3 has 14 residues. The germline V gene encodes CDR1 SGDLS and CDR2 YYNGEE. CDR3 sequence reads: CASSSSAAGETQYF. The DNA for the CDR3 is TGTGCCAGCAGCTCCTCTGCCGCGGGGGAGACCCAGTACTTC.

The table lists this clonotype with a count of one. The chain's CDR3 is CASSPGLVAAEAFF. As DNA, the CDR3 is TGTGCCAGCAGTCCAGGGTTGGTTGCGGCTGAAGCTTTCTTT. V usage is TRBV11-2 and J usage is TRBJ1-1, with D possibly matching TRBD1 (5 bases). The germline CDR1 and CDR2 sequences are SGHAT and FQNNGV. CDR3 size: 14 residues. V lost 6 bases to trimming and J lost 6 bases, with 17 bases between them.

This sequence joins TRBV2 and TRBJ2-7; 8 bases map to TRBD1. CDR3 length: 15 residues. The junction had 10 bases not matched to a gene; V was cut back by 4 bases and J by 5 bases. Germline V gene sequence: CDR1 SNHLY, CDR2 FYNNEI. The CDR3 DNA reads TGTGCCAGCAGTGGACAGGGGACCTCCCAGGACGAGCAGTACTTC. It yields the protein CASSGQGTSQDEQYF.

V and J are TRBV4-1 and TRBJ1-1; possibly TRBD1 for D (6 bases). Germline CDR1 MGHRA, CDR2 YSYEKL. Trimming removed 3 bases from V and 0 bases from J, with 14 bases in between. The CDR3 runs to 16 residues. The CDR3 DNA reads as TGCGCCAGCAGCCAGTTGGGGCAGGGGATGAACACTGAAGCTTTCTTT. This sequence encodes CASSQLGQGMNTEAFF.

The chain joins TRBV30 to TRBJ1-2; D is unclear. CDR1 is GTSNPN, CDR2 SVGIG, per germline (reference sequence). V lost 7 bases, J lost 7 bases, and 16 bases lay in between. The CDR3 length is 12 residues. This CDR3 reads CASLDLRGGYTF. The CDR3 coding sequence is TGTGCCTCCCTCGATTTGCGCGGTGGCTACACCTTC.

The CDR3 spells CAISEPRGPYEQYF. CDR3 coding DNA: TGTGCCATCAGTGAGCCCAGGGGCCCCTACGAGCAGTACTTC. V usage is TRBV10-3 and J usage is TRBJ2-7; weak D call: TRBD1 (6 bases). The CDR3 spans 14 residues. From germline, CDR1 is ENHRY and CDR2 SYGVKD. Trimming left V 2 bases short and J 2 bases short, with 10 bases between.

This clonotype came up once. This chain uses TRBV19 with TRBJ1-1, with a tentative D call TRBD1 (5 bases). Trimming pared 3 bases from V and 3 bases from J, leaving 11 bases between. Looked up from germline, CDR1 is LNHDA and CDR2 is SQIVND (reference sequence). The CDR3 sequence is 14 residues long. CDR3: CASSIRDGYTEAFF. The CDR3 region has the DNA TGTGCCAGTAGTATCCGGGACGGATACACTGAAGCTTTCTTT.

V and J are TRBV2 and TRBJ2-7, with 10 bases aligning to TRBD1. This CDR3 contains 13 residues. Germline assignment: CDR1 SNHLY and CDR2 FYNNEI. The ends lost 1 base at V and 9 bases at J; junction bases unmatched: 3. Here the CDR3 DNA reads TGTGCCAGCAGTGAAGGGGGACAGGGGTGGCAGTACTTC. It yields the protein CASSEGGQGWQYF.

The rearrangement links TRBV6-2 or TRBV6-3 to TRBJ2-2, with 8 bases identical to TRBD1. From germline, CDR1 is MNHEY and CDR2 SVGEGT. The V and J ends lost 6 bases and 6 bases, in that order; junction bases with no gene match: 9. The CDR3 sequence is 15 residues long. Here the CDR3 DNA reads TGTGCCAGCAGACCGGGACAGGTTCTGCCCGGGGAGCTGTTTTTT. This codes for CASRPGQVLPGELFF.

This clonotype appeared a single time. The chain recombines TRBV7-9 with TRBJ1-6; 9 bases are a match to TRBD1. The V gene's germline CDR1 is SEHNR and CDR2 FQNEAQ (reference sequence). The length of the CDR3 is 14 residues. The V segment lost 5 bases and the J segment 7 bases; nucleotides outside the gene matches: 3. CDR3 protein: CASSRDRANSPLHF. The CDR3 nucleotides read TGTGCCAGCAGCCGGGACAGGGCGAATTCACCCCTCCACTTT. Using reference TRBV7-9 and TRBJ1-6 for the parts outside the CDR3, the full variable domain is DTGVSQNPRHKITKRGQNVTFRCDPISEHNRLYWYRQTLGQGPEFLTYFQNEAQLEKSRLLSDRFSAERPKGSFSTLEIQRTEQGDSAMYLCASSRDRANSPLHFGNGTRLTVT.

The rearrangement uses TRBV12-3 or TRBV12-4 and TRBJ2-7; unclear D gene. Trimming stripped 3 bases from V and 6 bases from J, with 15 bases between. The CDR3 extends over 14 amino acids. CDR3 DNA sequence: TGTGCCAGCAGTTTGAAAATATCGAGGCGCGAGCAGTACTTC. Amino acids: CASSLKISRREQYF.

The chain links TRBV3-1 to TRBJ1-1; D is unresolved. Looked up from germline, CDR1 is LGHDT and CDR2 is YNNKEL (reference sequence). This CDR3 contains 13 residues. Trimming took 4 bases from V and 5 from J, leaving 11 bases between them. CDR3 amino acids: CASSLTARTEAFF. The DNA of the CDR3 is TGTGCCAGCAGCCTTACGGCCAGAACTGAAGCTTTCTTT.

The genes are TRBV5-4 and TRBJ2-7, with D possibly TRBD1 on 5 matching bases. Germline lookup yields CDR1 SGHNT and CDR2 YYREEE (reference sequence). Trimming removed 0 bases from V and 9 bases from J, with 13 bases in between. The CDR3 is 13 amino acids. CDR3 sequence (DNA): TGTGCCAGCAGCTTGGATCTAGGGGATGGGCAGTACTTC. This encodes CASSLDLGDGQYF.

The chain uses TRBV5-5 and TRBJ1-6, with D possibly being TRBD1 (5 bases). Germline CDR1 and CDR2: SGHKS and YYEKEE (reference sequence). With 2 bases removed from V and 6 bases from J, the gap between germline ends came to 9 bases. This CDR3 is built from 14 residues. The CDR3, as DNA: TGTGCCAGCAGCTTTAGGGACGCTAATTCACCCCTCCACTTT. This codes for CASSFRDANSPLHF. The full variable domain, completed using reference TRBV5-5 and TRBJ1-6, is DAGVTQSPTHLIKTRGQQVTLRCSPISGHKSVSWYQQVLGQGPQFIFQYYEKEERGRGNFPDRFSARQFPNYSSELNVNALLLGDSALYLCASSFRDANSPLHFGNGTRLTVT.

The V call is TRBV7-2, the J call TRBJ2-3, with a possible D match to TRBD2 (5 bases). CDR3 length: 13 residues. Trimming took off 2 bases at V and 8 bases at J, with 11 bases between the two ends. Germline CDR1 is SGHTA and CDR2 is FQGNSA. The DNA for the CDR3 is TGTGCCAGCAGCTTACCCGGGGTAATTACGCAGTATTTT. Amino acids: CASSLPGVITQYF.

Only one count was recorded for this clonotype. The chain joins TRBV29-1 to TRBJ1-3, with D perhaps matching TRBD1 (6 bases). The CDR3 runs 12 residues. V lost 6 bases, J lost 4 bases, and 10 bases lay in between. Germline V gene data show CDR1 as SQVTM and CDR2 as ANQGSEA. The CDR3 DNA is TGCAGCGTGGATGGACAGGGAAACACCATATATTTT. Amino acid sequence: CSVDGQGNTIYF.

The chain recombines TRBV18 with TRBJ1-2; 9 positions agree with TRBD1. CDR3 size: 16 residues. Trimming at V came to 3 bases and at J to 7 bases, leaving 12 bases not matched to a gene. Germline CDR1 reads KGHSH; CDR2 reads LQKENI. Here the CDR3 reads CASSPMDGQGKGGYTF. CDR3 nucleotides: TGTGCCAGCTCACCCATGGACGGACAGGGGAAGGGTGGCTACACCTTC.

V gene TRBV7-2 combines with J gene TRBJ2-3; no clear D. Germline-derived CDR1 and CDR2 are SGHTA and FQGNSA. The CDR3 covers 14 residues. V lost 3 bases, J lost 5 bases, and 12 bases lay in between. CDR3 sequence reads: CASSFGQIKDTQYF. CDR3 sequence (DNA): TGTGCCAGCAGCTTTGGTCAGATTAAAGATACGCAGTATTTT.

V usage is TRBV7-2 and J usage is TRBJ1-5; D is undetermined. The V gene lost 0 bases and the J gene lost 5 bases, with 23 bases spanning the gap. Germline loops: CDR1 SGHTA, CDR2 FQGNSA. This CDR3 has 19 residues. CDR3 in amino acids: CASSLASEGALEWDQPQHF. The DNA of the CDR3 is TGTGCCAGCAGCTTAGCCTCGGAGGGCGCCCTCGAATGGGATCAGCCCCAGCATTTT.

This clonotype is a singleton in its sample. V is TRBV12-3 or TRBV12-4 and J is TRBJ2-2; a possible D gene is TRBD2 (5 bases). The CDR3 spans 14 residues. Trimming removed 6 bases at V and 7 bases at J, with 15 bases between. The CDR3 nucleotides read TGTGCCAGCAGGCCACTCCTAGCTAGCGGGGAGCTGTTTTTT. Translating it yields CASRPLLASGELFF.

This clonotype was picked up one time. The rearrangement joins TRBV11-3 to TRBJ1-1; D may be TRBD1 (5 bases). V was trimmed by 0 bases and J by 5 bases, leaving 10 bases between them. The CDR3 sequence is 14 residues long. The germline V gene encodes CDR1 SGHNT and CDR2 YENEEA. The CDR3 bases are TGTGCCAGCAGCTTAGATCAGGGAGGTACTGAAGCTTTCTTT. This codes for CASSLDQGGTEAFF.

This clonotype showed up just a few times. CDR3 bases: TGTGCCAGCAGCATCCAGAACACCGGGGAGCTGTTTTTT. Translated, it gives CASSIQNTGELFF. J is TRBJ2-2 and V is TRBV7-2; D gene ambiguous. This CDR3 contains 13 residues. The V and J ends lost 5 bases and 1 base respectively, with 5 bases between them. Germline loops: CDR1 SGHTA, CDR2 FQGNSA.

The chain links TRBV12-3 or TRBV12-4 to TRBJ2-7, with unresolved D. The CDR3 sequence is 14 residues long. V lost 5 bases and J 0 bases, leaving 11 bases between the germline ends. This CDR3 reads CASSGETFSYEQYF. CDR3 nucleotides: TGTGCCAGCAGTGGAGAAACCTTCTCCTACGAGCAGTACTTC.